Here is one T cell receptor beta chain with its context. Germline values: CDR1 SGHTA, CDR2 FQGTGA. V lost 5 bases and J 1 base, leaving 14 bases between the germline ends. This CDR3 region has 15 residues. These data are taken from a study of TIL therapy for anti-PD-1-resistant metastatic lung cancer. Whole-study context: Progressing patients received lymphodepletion, expanded TIL infusion and IL-2. Median tumor PD-L1 proportion score was roughly 5.4%. Tumors carried a median roughly 1.5 non-synonymous mutations per megabase.

Sequencing used immunoSEQ v3. Libraries were sequenced to approximately 2 million read pairs (survey) or roughly 4.5-6.5 million (deep). Some clones are missing from TCRdb's copy, which holds only in-frame ones; the method was immunoSEQ multiplex PCR. The sample yields 35,000 to 55,000 clones, 65% to 80% seen once. Time point given: pre-treatment sample, taken before nivolumab and TIL therapy. The starting material was blood, obtained at baseline. The sequence was obtained from an older man with non-small cell lung cancer. This rearrangement joins TRBV7-3 to TRBJ2-5; no clear D gene. Here the CDR3 reads CASSRAALLQETQYF. CDR3 bases: TGTGCCAGCAGCCGGGCCGCGCTACTCCAAGAGACCCAGTACTTC.